Below are 32 T cell receptor beta chains sequenced from a single sample in a study of molecular identifiers for immune sequencing clone quantification. TCRdb reprocessed the PCR reads with MiXCR, giving one entry per CDR3 protein. The table has about 320,000 distinct CDR3 sequences, over 20% seen once. Material for sequencing was naive CD8+ T cells from blood, with Jurkat cell RNA spiked in. Noted subset: FACS-sorted CD8+CD4-CCR7+CD45RA+ naive T cells. These TCRs come from a human donor in good health. Some libraries in this study had Jurkat cell RNA spiked in.

Remarks on this clonotype: A junction end diverges from the germline sequence, so it may reflect a read error. The chain combines TRBV7-8 with TRBJ2-3; 10 positions match TRBD1. Looked up from germline, CDR1 is SGHVS and CDR2 is FQNEAQ. This CDR3 contains 16 residues. CDR3 nucleotide sequence: TGTGCCAGCGGCTTTTGGGGGACAGGGGGCACAGATACGCAGTATTTT. This sequence encodes CASGFWGTGGTDTQYF.

With respect to this clonotype: A much larger clonotype is one base distant, so this may be a read error. V is TRBV4-1 and J is TRBJ1-4; the match to TRBD1 covers 7 bases. Germline V lookup: CDR1 MGHRA, CDR2 YSYEKL. The CDR3 loop spans 15 amino acids. CDR3 coding DNA: TGCGTCAGCAGATCCACAGGGGCAGCCGCTGAAAAACTGTTTTTT. Protein: CVSRSTGAAAEKLFF.

A note on this clonotype: Possible read error: a much larger clone is one base away. The V and J genes are TRBV3-1 and TRBJ1-1; D may be TRBD1 (6 bases). Trimming took 8 bases from V and 4 from J, leaving 20 bases between them. The CDR3 is made up of 15 amino acids. Germline assignment: CDR1 LGHDT and CDR2 YNNKEL (reference sequence). The CDR3, as DNA: TGTGCCAGCCCCCCGGGCGGGGGGCGAATCACTGAAGCTTTCTTT. Its protein is CASPPGGGRITEAFF.

On this clonotype: This may be a read error: a much more frequent sequence differs by one nucleotide. The chain recombines TRBV7-6 with TRBJ2-4; perhaps D is TRBD1 or TRBD2 (6 bases each). Trimming took 5 bases from V and 9 from J, leaving 20 bases between them. Germline V CDR1 and CDR2: SGHVS, FNYEAQ. The CDR3 runs to 15 residues. CDR3 loop: CASSPVGGRASIQYF. The CDR3 DNA follows: TGTGCCAGCAGCCCAGTAGGGGGGCGGGCGAGCATTCAGTACTTC.

Ten or more counts support this clonotype. This chain uses TRBV6-2 or TRBV6-3 with TRBJ1-5; no clear D. CDR1 and CDR2 from the germline V gene are MNHEY and SVGEGT. V was clipped by 8 bases and J by 3 bases, with 14 bases between them. This CDR3 comprises 14 residues. The CDR3 region is CASGSLRDNQPQHF. The CDR3 region has the DNA TGTGCCAGCGGGTCCCTGAGGGACAATCAGCCCCAGCATTTT.

This clonotype was picked up many times. The chain carries TRBV27 and TRBJ1-2, with D maybe TRBD1 (6 bases). The CDR3 extends over 13 amino acids. CDR1 is MNHEY, CDR2 SMNVEV, per germline (reference sequence). The V end lost 3 bases, the J end lost 8 bases, and 13 bases lay between the germline ends. This CDR3 reads CASSLGGGVGYTF. The CDR3 DNA sequence: TGTGCCAGCAGTTTGGGGGGCGGGGTCGGCTACACCTTC.

This clonotype was seen repeatedly, ten times or more. J is TRBJ2-7 and V is TRBV29-1; possibly TRBD2 for D (5 bases). The CDR3 spans 13 residues. Germline assignment: CDR1 SQVTM and CDR2 ANQGSEA. The V and J ends lost 5 bases and 2 bases respectively, with 13 bases between them. The CDR3 reads CSVRYEGPYEQYF. The CDR3 nucleotides are TGCAGCGTTCGGTACGAGGGCCCCTACGAGCAGTACTTC.

Points on this clonotype: Given a much more abundant clone one base away, this may be a read error. The V call is TRBV5-6, the J call TRBJ1-1; the D gene is possibly TRBD1 (5 bases). The CDR3 runs 13 residues. V was pared by 1 base and J by 12 bases, with 16 bases between. Germline CDR1 is SGHDT and CDR2 is YYEEEE. Here the CDR3 reads CASSLFGGHRTFF. CDR3 DNA: TGTGCCAGCAGCTTGTTCGGCGGACATCGAACTTTCTTT.

This clonotype was picked up many times. The chain recombines TRBV29-1 with TRBJ2-5; D perhaps matches TRBD2 (6 bases). CDR3 length equals 15 residues. Germline V gives CDR1 SQVTM, CDR2 ANQGSEA. V dropped 2 bases and J dropped 1 base, with 14 bases sitting between them. The CDR3 sequence: CSVELGGWTQETQYF. Written as DNA, the CDR3 is TGCAGCGTTGAATTGGGGGGATGGACCCAAGAGACCCAGTACTTC.

The rearrangement links TRBV7-9 to TRBJ1-1; 7 nucleotides line up with TRBD1. The J segment lost 6 bases and the V segment lost 11 bases, leaving 9 bases of the junction unmatched. Germline CDR1 SEHNR, CDR2 FQNEAQ (reference sequence). The CDR3 runs to 12 residues. The CDR3 DNA sequence: TGTGCCGTGACAGGGAGGAAACCTGAAGCTTTCTTT. The encoded protein is CAVTGRKPEAFF. The complete variable domain, with remaining parts taken from reference TRBV7-9 and TRBJ1-1, reads DTGVSQNPRHKITKRGQNVTFRCDPISEHNRLYWYRQTLGQGPEFLTYFQNEAQLEKSRLLSDRFSAERPKGSFSTLEIQRTEQGDSAMYLCAVTGRKPEAFFGQGTRLTVV.

This clonotype was detected ten times or more. The rearrangement joins TRBV11-2 to TRBJ2-7, with 8 bases aligning to TRBD2. Germline V gene data show CDR1 as SGHAT and CDR2 as FQNNGV. The CDR3 sequence is 14 residues long. Losses at the gene ends were 11 bases for V and 2 bases for J; bases not matched to a gene: 11. For the CDR3, the DNA is TGTGCCCCCCGAGGAGAGCGGGGGACCTACGAGCAGTACTTC. Its protein product is CAPRGERGTYEQYF. The variable domain in full, completed from reference TRBV11-2 and TRBJ2-7, reads EAGVAQSPRYKIIEKRQSVAFWCNPISGHATLYWYQQILGQGPKLLIQFQNNGVVDDSQLPKDRFSAERLKGVDSTLKIQPAKLEDSAVYLCAPRGERGTYEQYFGPGTRLTVT.

This clonotype was counted ten times or more. The chain employs TRBV6-5 and TRBJ2-7; 8 nucleotides agree with TRBD1. Per germline, CDR1 MNHEY and CDR2 SVGAGI. J gave up 0 bases and V 0 bases, and 7 bases lay outside the gene matches. The CDR3 runs to 17 residues. The CDR3 loop reads CASSYSRGTGLSYEQYF. In DNA form, the CDR3 reads TGTGCCAGCAGTTACTCGAGAGGGACAGGTCTCTCCTACGAGCAGTACTTC.

Concerning this clonotype: One end of the junction does not line up with germline, which may come from a read error. The CDR3 region has the DNA TGCAGTACTAGGACTAGCGGGTCCTACGAGCAGTACTTC. This encodes CSTRTSGSYEQYF. The chain uses TRBV20-1 and TRBJ2-7; 11 bases map to TRBD2. The CDR3 is made up of 13 amino acids. CDR1 is DFQATT, CDR2 SNEGSKA, per germline (reference sequence).

The chain has TRBV4-3 and TRBJ2-2, with 13 bases lining up with TRBD2. Germline loops: CDR1 LGHNA, CDR2 YSLEER. The ends lost 4 bases at V and 3 bases at J; junction bases unmatched: 5. This CDR3 is 17 amino acids long. The CDR3 DNA reads TGCGCCAGCAGCCCCCGCGGACTAGCGGGAGACACCGGGGAGCTGTTTTTT. The encoded protein is CASSPRGLAGDTGELFF.

This clonotype was counted many times. This chain uses TRBV7-9 with TRBJ2-7; D not resolved. In germline, CDR1 is SEHNR, CDR2 FQNEAQ (reference sequence). The CDR3 has 14 residues. V shed 7 bases and J shed 1 base, with 14 bases lying between them. This CDR3 is CASTKPGTSYEQYF. The DNA for the CDR3 is TGTGCCAGCACCAAGCCCGGAACGTCCTACGAGCAGTACTTC.

Remarks on this clonotype: This may come from a read error, since a much larger clone is one base off. This chain joins TRBV14 and TRBJ2-3; weak D call: TRBD2 (5 bases). This CDR3 region has 13 residues. Germline V gene lookup returns CDR1 SGHDN and CDR2 FVKESK. CDR3 DNA: TGTACCAGCAGCCCCCTAGCTGTGGATACGCAGTATTTT. Protein product: CTSSPLAVDTQYF.

The table lists this clonotype with many counts. V gene TRBV6-5 combines with J gene TRBJ2-3; D is unresolved. Germline CDR1 and CDR2: MNHEY and SVGAGI. This CDR3 region has 12 residues. V was trimmed by 4 bases and J by 5 bases, leaving 7 bases between them. This CDR3 reads CASSSDVDTQYF. In DNA, the CDR3 is TGTGCCAGCAGTTCGGATGTAGATACGCAGTATTTT.

This clonotype was found many times. The chain carries TRBV4-1 and TRBJ1-5; no clear D. The CDR3 has 15 residues. Per the germline V gene, CDR1 is MGHRA and CDR2 is YSYEKL. V lost 1 base, J lost 5 bases, and 12 bases lay in between. The CDR3 region is CASSQVPREDQPQHF. For the CDR3, the DNA is TGCGCCAGCAGCCAAGTGCCTCGTGAGGATCAGCCCCAGCATTTT.

This clonotype was seen repeatedly, ten times or more. The rearrangement links TRBV3-1 to TRBJ2-3; D might be TRBD1 or TRBD2, each matching 5 bases. Germline CDR1 LGHDT, CDR2 YNNKEL (reference sequence). The V end was cut by 6 bases, the J end by 3 bases, with 16 bases between. The CDR3 totals 15 residues. The CDR3 sequence: CASRPGTYLTDTQYF. The CDR3, as DNA: TGTGCCAGCAGACCCGGGACCTACTTGACAGATACGCAGTATTTT.

Remarks on this clonotype: This may be a read error: a much more frequent sequence differs by one nucleotide. This CDR3 fails to terminate in the conserved phenylalanine or tryptophan, so it likely reflects a read error. The CDR3 region is CASSQDENQPQHV. CDR3 coding DNA: TGTGCCAGCAGCCAAGACGAAAATCAGCCCCAGCATGTT. V gene TRBV6-5 combines with J gene TRBJ1-5; no firm D call. This CDR3 region has 13 residues. Between the trimmed V and J ends, which lost 6 bases and 4 bases, there was a span of 10 bases. CDR1 and CDR2 (germline): MNHEY, SVGAGI.

V usage is TRBV7-6 and J usage is TRBJ1-5; 7 nucleotides line up with TRBD1. After removal of 2 bases from V and 8 bases from J, the junction contained 9 bases not matched to a gene. Germline V gene lookup returns CDR1 SGHVS and CDR2 FNYEAQ. The CDR3 is 15 residues long. CDR3 in DNA: TGTGCCAGCAGCTTACAACCAGGGGGAAGGGAGCCCCAGCATTTT. Translation: CASSLQPGGREPQHF.

This clonotype was observed a few times. This rearrangement joins TRBV5-5 to TRBJ2-7, with D possibly being TRBD1 or TRBD2 (5 bases each). V was cut by 3 bases and J by 0 bases, with 10 bases left in between. CDR1 and CDR2 from the germline V gene are SGHKS and YYEKEE (reference sequence). This CDR3 is built from 14 residues. CDR3 DNA: TGTGCCAGCAGCTGGGGGACGGGCTCCTACGAGCAGTACTTC. Protein: CASSWGTGSYEQYF.

Note on this clonotype: With a much larger clone just one base away, this may be a read error. This chain links TRBV7-3 with TRBJ2-1, with 7 bases that match TRBD2. Per the germline V gene, CDR1 is SGHTA and CDR2 is FQGTGA. The CDR3 loop spans 13 amino acids. CDR3 sequence reads: CASSSGTYNKQFF. The DNA for the CDR3 is TGTGCCAGCAGCAGCGGGACCTACAATAAGCAGTTCTTC.

This clonotype has at least ten counts. As DNA, the CDR3 is TGCGCCAGCAGCCAAGTGGGAGTAAGCACAGATACGCAGTATTTT. Its protein is CASSQVGVSTDTQYF. The rearrangement links TRBV4-1 to TRBJ2-3; a weak D match, TRBD2 (5 bases). CDR1 is MGHRA, CDR2 YSYEKL, per germline. The germline V and J ends were trimmed by 1 base and 0 bases, with 8 bases remaining between them. The CDR3 sequence is 15 residues long.

This clonotype came up a few times. V usage is TRBV7-9 and J usage is TRBJ1-6; D call uncertain. The CDR3 is 15 amino acids. Germline V gives CDR1 SEHNR, CDR2 FQNEAQ (reference sequence). The V and J ends lost 6 bases and 9 bases respectively, with 18 bases between them. CDR3 DNA sequence: TGTGCCAGCAGTCTCTCCCGGCCCCCGGGTTCACCCCTCCACTTT. Its translation: CASSLSRPPGSPLHF.

This clonotype was detected many times. V usage is TRBV4-1 and J usage is TRBJ1-1; D is unclear. The CDR3 consists of 15 residues. V shed 1 base and J shed 0 bases, with 9 bases lying between them. Germline V gene lookup returns CDR1 MGHRA and CDR2 YSYEKL. The CDR3 loop reads CASSQGPALNTEAFF. The CDR3 DNA is TGCGCCAGCAGCCAAGGGCCAGCCCTGAACACTGAAGCTTTCTTT.

This clonotype was seen a few times. Being one base from a much bigger clone, this may be a read error. The chain uses TRBV7-9 and TRBJ1-1; a weak D match, TRBD1 (6 bases). The CDR3 has 15 residues. Germline CDR1 is SEHNR and CDR2 is FQNEAQ (reference sequence). The CDR3 nucleotides are TGTGCCAGCAGCTTAGTGTGGGAAGGGGGGACTGAAGATTTCTTT. As protein: CASSLVWEGGTEDFF.

This clonotype was picked up many times. CDR3: CASSSLRREFNEQYF. CDR3 sequence (DNA): TGTGCCAGCAGTTCGCTTAGGAGGGAGTTCAACGAGCAGTACTTC. V and J are TRBV6-5 and TRBJ2-7; D is possibly TRBD2 (6 bases). The V and J ends lost 4 bases and 5 bases respectively, with 18 bases between them. The CDR3 length is 15 residues. CDR1 and CDR2 (germline): MNHEY, SVGAGI.

This clonotype was detected only a few times. The V call is TRBV6-2 or TRBV6-3, the J call TRBJ2-1; D remains unclear. The ends were cut back, 2 bases at V and 2 bases at J, with 4 bases in the middle. CDR3 length equals 13 residues. Per the germline V gene, CDR1 is MNHEY and CDR2 is SVGEGT. This chain's CDR3 is CASSYGTYNEQFF. The CDR3 coding sequence is TGTGCCAGCAGTTACGGGACCTACAATGAGCAGTTCTTC.

This clonotype has at least ten counts. The V gene is TRBV7-9, the J gene TRBJ1-4, with 10 bases that match TRBD1. The CDR3 runs to 20 residues. V lost 1 base, J lost 3 bases, and 14 bases stayed unmatched. Looked up from germline, CDR1 is SEHNR and CDR2 is FQNEAQ (reference sequence). The CDR3 nucleotides are TGTGCCAGCAGCTTAGAAGGGAGCTCTACGGGGACAGGGGCTAATGAAAAACTGTTTTTT. It codes for CASSLEGSSTGTGANEKLFF.

With regard to this clonotype: Just one base apart from a much larger clone, this may be a read error. No DNA is shown, since the ends of the CDR3 on it are uncertain; the CDR3 is the one TCRdb lists. This chain links TRBV5-3 with TRBJ1-2; TRBD1 was called by the table and not checked on the DNA. TRBV5-3 is treated as an ORF (open reading frame) with a function not yet certain. The CDR3 is 15 residues long, ends included. CDR3 in amino acids: CASSWAGTTSYGCTF.

This clonotype was observed at least ten times. The genes are TRBV19 and TRBJ1-1; D not certain. V gave up 9 bases and J gave up 2 bases, with 19 bases separating them. Germline V lookup: CDR1 LNHDA, CDR2 SQIVND (reference sequence). The CDR3 totals 15 residues. The DNA for the CDR3 is TGTGCCAGCATCCCATCGACCCGGAGTAACACTGAAGCTTTCTTT. Residues: CASIPSTRSNTEAFF.